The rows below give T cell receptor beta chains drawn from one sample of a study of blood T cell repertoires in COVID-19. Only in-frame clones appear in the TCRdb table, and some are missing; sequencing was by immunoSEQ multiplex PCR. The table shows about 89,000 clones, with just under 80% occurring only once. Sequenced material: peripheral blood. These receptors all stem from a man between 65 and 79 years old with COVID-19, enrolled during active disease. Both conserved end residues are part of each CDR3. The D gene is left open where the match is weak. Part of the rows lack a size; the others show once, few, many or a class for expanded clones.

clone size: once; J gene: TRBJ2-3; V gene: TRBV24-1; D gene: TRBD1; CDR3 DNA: TGTGCCACCAGTGATGCCTCGACAGGGGCTCGCGCAGATACGCAGTATTTT; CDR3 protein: CATSDASTGARADTQYF
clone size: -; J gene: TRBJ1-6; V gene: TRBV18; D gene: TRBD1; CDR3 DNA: TGTGCCAGCTCACCGGACAGGGATTCACCCCTCCACTTT; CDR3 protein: CASSPDRDSPLHF
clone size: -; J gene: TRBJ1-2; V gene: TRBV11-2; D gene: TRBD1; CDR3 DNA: TGTGCCAGCAGCTTAACAGGGGATGGCTACACCTTC; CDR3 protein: CASSLTGDGYTF
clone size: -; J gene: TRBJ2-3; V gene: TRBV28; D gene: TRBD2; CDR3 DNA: TGTGCCACTGGGACTAGCGGATTGGGCACAGATACGCAGTATTTT; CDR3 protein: CATGTSGLGTDTQYF
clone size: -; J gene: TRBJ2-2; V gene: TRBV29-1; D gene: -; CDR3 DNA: TGCAGCGTTTTTGGGGCGACGAGCACCGGGGAGCTGTTTTTT; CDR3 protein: CSVFGATSTGELFF
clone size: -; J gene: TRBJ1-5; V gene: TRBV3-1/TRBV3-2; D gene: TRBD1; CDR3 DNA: TGTGCCAGCAGCCATGGACAGGGGGCGCGAAATCAGCCCCAGCATTTT; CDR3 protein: CASSHGQGARNQPQHF
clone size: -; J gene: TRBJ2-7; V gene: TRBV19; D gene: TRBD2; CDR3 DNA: TGTGCCAGTAGCCCAGGCGGGAGCTCCTACGAGCAGTACTTC; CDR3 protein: CASSPGGSSYEQYF
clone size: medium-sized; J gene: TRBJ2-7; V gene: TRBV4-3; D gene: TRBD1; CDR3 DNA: TGCGCCAGCAGCCAAGATCGCTCAGGGGGCAACGAGCAGTACTTC; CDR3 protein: CASSQDRSGGNEQYF
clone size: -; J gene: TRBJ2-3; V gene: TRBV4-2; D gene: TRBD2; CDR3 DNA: TGTGCCAGCAGCCAGGAATTAGCGGGAGGCACAGATACGCAGTATTTT; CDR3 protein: CASSQELAGGTDTQYF
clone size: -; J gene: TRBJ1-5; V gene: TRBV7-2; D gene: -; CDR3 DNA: TGTGCCAGCAGCCCATTCAGCAGGGCGGATGTCCAGCCCCAGCATTTT; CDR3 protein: CASSPFSRADVQPQHF
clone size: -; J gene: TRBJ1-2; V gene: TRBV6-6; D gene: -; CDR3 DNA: TGTGCCAGCACCGAAAGCGGGGCGTACGGAAACTATGGCTACACCTTC; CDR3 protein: CASTESGAYGNYGYTF
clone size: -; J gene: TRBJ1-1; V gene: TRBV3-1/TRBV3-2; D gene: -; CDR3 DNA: TGTGCCAGCAGCCCAGATATGCGAAACACTGAAGCTTTCTTT; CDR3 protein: CASSPDMRNTEAFF
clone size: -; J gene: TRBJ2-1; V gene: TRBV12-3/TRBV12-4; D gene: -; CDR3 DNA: TGTGCCAGCAAATGGGGGCCAAACAATGAGCAGTTCTTC; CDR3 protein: CASKWGPNNEQFF
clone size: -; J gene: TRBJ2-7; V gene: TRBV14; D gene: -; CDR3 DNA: TGTGCCAGCAGCCAAGATTCTCTTAGGCTCGGGTCCTCCTATCCGTGGGAGCAGTACTTC; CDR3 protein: CASSQDSLRLGSSYPWEQYF
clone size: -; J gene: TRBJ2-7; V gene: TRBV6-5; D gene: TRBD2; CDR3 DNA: TGTGCCAGCAGCCTAACTAGCGGGGTTTACGAGCAGTACTTC; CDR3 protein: CASSLTSGVYEQYF
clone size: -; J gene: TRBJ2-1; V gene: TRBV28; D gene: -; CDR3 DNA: TGTGCCAGCAGTCCGTGGGCGATAAAAGAGCAGTTCTTC; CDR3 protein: CASSPWAIKEQFF
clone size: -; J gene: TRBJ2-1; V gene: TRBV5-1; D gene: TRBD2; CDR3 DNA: TGCGCCAGCAGGTTAGCGGGGGACTCCTACAATGAGCAGTTCTTC; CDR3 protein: CASRLAGDSYNEQFF
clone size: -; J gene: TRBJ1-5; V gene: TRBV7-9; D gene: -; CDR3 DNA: TGTGCCAGCAGCTTAGGACAGGTTGGTCAGCCCCAGCATTTT; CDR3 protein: CASSLGQVGQPQHF
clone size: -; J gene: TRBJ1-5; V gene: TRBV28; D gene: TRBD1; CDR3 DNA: TGTGCCAGCAACCGGGACAGGGGATCGAAGAATCAGCCCCAGCATTTT; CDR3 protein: CASNRDRGSKNQPQHF
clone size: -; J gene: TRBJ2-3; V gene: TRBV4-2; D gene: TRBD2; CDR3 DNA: TGTGCCAGCAGCCAAGTTAGCGGGCCCCGCACAGATACGCAGTATTTT; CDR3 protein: CASSQVSGPRTDTQYF
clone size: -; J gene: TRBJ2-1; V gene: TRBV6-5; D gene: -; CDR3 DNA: TGTGCCAGCAGTTACCAGGCGGAGGGGCATGAGCAGTTCTTC; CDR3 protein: CASSYQAEGHEQFF
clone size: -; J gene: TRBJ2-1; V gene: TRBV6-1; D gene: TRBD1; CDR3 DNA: TGTGCCAGCAGTGAACCGGGACAGCAGAACAATGAGCAGTTCTTC; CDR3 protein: CASSEPGQQNNEQFF
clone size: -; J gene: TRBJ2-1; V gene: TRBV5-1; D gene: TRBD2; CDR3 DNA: TGCGCCAGCGAGCGAGCGGGGGGTTACAATGAGCAGTTCTTC; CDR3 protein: CASERAGGYNEQFF
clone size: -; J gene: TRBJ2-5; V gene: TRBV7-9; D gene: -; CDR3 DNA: TGTGCCAGCGCCCGACAGAACTTCCAAGAGACCCAGTACTTC; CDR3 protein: CASARQNFQETQYF
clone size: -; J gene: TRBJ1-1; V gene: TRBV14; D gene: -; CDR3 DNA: TGTGCCAGCAGCCAAGATAAAGGAACAGTGAACACTGAAGCTTTCTTT; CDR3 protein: CASSQDKGTVNTEAFF
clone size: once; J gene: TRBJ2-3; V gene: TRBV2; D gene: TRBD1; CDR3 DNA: TGTGCCAGCAGTCGTCGGACAGGGGGCACAGATACGCAGTATTTT; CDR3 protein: CASSRRTGGTDTQYF
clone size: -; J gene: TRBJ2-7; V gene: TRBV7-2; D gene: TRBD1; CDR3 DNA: TGTGCCAGCAGCGCAAGACAGGGGGCGTACGAGCAGTACTTC; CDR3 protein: CASSARQGAYEQYF
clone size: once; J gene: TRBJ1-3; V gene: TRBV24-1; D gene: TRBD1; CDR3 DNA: TGTGCCACCACCGAGGAGGGGGCTAATGGAAACACCATATATTTT; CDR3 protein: CATTEEGANGNTIYF